Below, one T cell receptor beta chain is given with its context. These data belong to a study of blood T cell repertoires in COVID-19. Method: immunoSEQ multiplex PCR; TCRdb's copy keeps in-frame clones and lacks some. The profile covers 170,000 or so clones, with more than 90% appearing a single time and approximately 0.5% taken by the ten largest. The CDR3 consists of 14 residues. The junction had 5 bases not matched to a gene; V was cut back by 6 bases and J by 7 bases. Germline CDR1 LNHDA, CDR2 SQIVND (reference sequence). This chain links TRBV19 with TRBJ1-4, with 10 bases fitting TRBD1. Sequencing was carried out using peripheral blood. The receptor was isolated from a man between 50 and 59 years old with acute or convalescent COVID-19. CDR3 in DNA: TGTGCCAGTAGCCCAGGACAGGGGGTTGAAAAACTGTTTTTT. Protein sequence: CASSPGQGVEKLFF.